This TCR beta chain originates from a study of blood T cells in healthy people across ages. Turning to the study itself: When template switching was applied, about one barcoded beta molecule was captured per two T cells. Study-wide results and caveats: PBMCs left unsorted prevented a conclusive naive versus antigen-experienced comparison.

Sample-barcoded 5' priming and a J-beta primer mix drove a second PCR of roughly 7 to 11 cycles. There were at least 3 million CDR3-containing paired-end reads obtained from each sample. MiXCR was run by TCRdb on the 5' RACE reads, yielding one entry per CDR3 protein. This table has roughly 1,500,000 distinct CDR3 sequences, almost 35% appearing once. Comments on this clonotype: Its specificity is unknown. Relative to the germline gene, one junction end is altered; a read error may explain this.

The CDR3 spans 16 residues. Germline CDR1 reads MGHRA; CDR2 reads YSYEKL. This clonotype was sampled from a woman in her thirties in good health. The rearrangement links TRBV4-1 to TRBJ2-3; 8 bases line up with TRBD1. Source material: blood. The CDR3 loop reads CASSQGVGQGTDTQYF. The CDR3 DNA is TGTGCCAGCAGCCAAGGAGTCGGACAGGGAACAGATACGCAGTATTTT.